Listed below are T cell receptor beta chains from one sample, sequenced in a study of shared clonotypes between healthy human individuals. Sequenced by immunoSEQ multiplex PCR; TCRdb stores in-frame clones only, minus some. The table shows 600,000 or so clones, with 90% to 95% occurring only once. Sequencing was carried out using naive CD8+ T cells sorted from blood. These receptors all stem from a woman aged 25 to 45 in good health. Both conserved end residues are part of each CDR3. Each record gives: V gene, J gene, CDR3 protein.

V: TRBV27; J: TRBJ2-2; CDR3: CASSGDFNTGELFF
V: TRBV9; J: TRBJ2-1; CDR3: CASSPTSDLNEQFF
V: TRBV2; J: TRBJ2-7; CDR3: CASSERVAGASYEQYF
V: TRBV29-1; J: TRBJ1-2; CDR3: CSVVREGYGYTF
V: TRBV7-9; J: TRBJ2-7; CDR3: CASSHGTGVGEQYF
V: TRBV6-5; J: TRBJ2-7; CDR3: CASSYSGEQYF
V: TRBV11-2; J: TRBJ2-7; CDR3: CASSLVPRHEQYF
V: TRBV19; J: TRBJ1-2; CDR3: CASQGASYGYTF
V: TRBV18; J: TRBJ2-5; CDR3: CASSPNLGEQYF
V: TRBV20-1; J: TRBJ2-7; CDR3: CSARDLSEQYF
V: TRBV27; J: TRBJ2-1; CDR3: CASSPTSGRADEQFF
V: TRBV28; J: TRBJ2-2; CDR3: CASRNPVNTGELFF
V: TRBV6-5; J: TRBJ2-7; CDR3: CASRDSGEQYF
V: TRBV19; J: TRBJ2-7; CDR3: CASSWSAGPTYEQYF
V: TRBV9; J: TRBJ1-2; CDR3: CASSPLGGYTF
V: TRBV10-3; J: TRBJ1-4; CDR3: CAISEVGRNNEKLFF
V: TRBV7-6; J: TRBJ2-3; CDR3: CASSPGLADADNTDTQYF
V: TRBV27; J: TRBJ2-1; CDR3: CASSLGTSGGGEQFF
V: TRBV29-1; J: TRBJ2-1; CDR3: CSVLTGIGWEQFF
V: TRBV5-6; J: TRBJ1-2; CDR3: CASSEGYGYTF
V: TRBV7-9; J: TRBJ2-1; CDR3: CASSTPRHPLLDEQFF
V: TRBV5-4; J: TRBJ1-4; CDR3: CASSFRGGGNEKLFF
V: TRBV27; J: TRBJ2-5; CDR3: CASRRNGGGGETQYF
V: TRBV29-1; J: TRBJ1-1; CDR3: CSVPEHTEAFF
V: TRBV12-2; J: NA; CDR3: CARPWKARTYEQYF
V: TRBV27; J: TRBJ1-2; CDR3: CASGKGGGYGYTF
V: TRBV29-1; J: TRBJ2-2; CDR3: CSVEANSRELFF
V: TRBV4-1; J: TRBJ2-5; CDR3: CASSLDTEETQYF
V: TRBV7-2; J: TRBJ2-1; CDR3: CASGWTGPYNEQFF
V: TRBV11-2; J: TRBJ2-7; CDR3: CASSLGGHSYEQYF
V: TRBV28; J: TRBJ1-1; CDR3: CASSLWAAGDTEAFF
V: TRBV28; J: TRBJ2-2; CDR3: CASSYRLAGELFF
V: TRBV7-2; J: TRBJ2-2; CDR3: CASSFIVAGPGELFF
V: TRBV15; J: TRBJ1-4; CDR3: CATSRDQSAGEGEKLFF
V: TRBV28; J: TRBJ1-2; CDR3: CASSPLDSYGYTF
V: TRBV28; J: TRBJ1-5; CDR3: CASSHRQGANQPQHF
V: TRBV6-5; J: TRBJ1-5; CDR3: CASSSAGYSNQPQHF
V: TRBV6-5; J: TRBJ2-1; CDR3: CASSWGNEQFF
V: TRBV7-9; J: TRBJ2-1; CDR3: CASSPPPGAREDEQFF
V: TRBV7-9; J: TRBJ2-5; CDR3: CASSQHPRGGAGETQYF
V: TRBV9; J: TRBJ1-1; CDR3: CASSVGGGGDAFF